The rows below give T cell receptor beta chains drawn from one sample of a study of cytomegalovirus exposure and HLA in healthy donors. The table came from immunoSEQ multiplex PCR; TCRdb's copy has only in-frame clones and leaves some out. The repertoire holds roughly 150,000 clones, with about 80% as singletons. The sample consisted of PBMCs. The receptors were sampled from a girl aged 10 to 17 in good health and CMV-seropositive. Both conserved end residues are part of each CDR3. A D gene is named only where the DNA matches it firmly. Clone size is not always given. Where it is, it says once, few, many or a class for expanded clones.

cdr3_length: 15; d_call: TRBD1; v_call: TRBV19; j_call: TRBJ1-1; clone_size: .; cdr3_nt: TGTGCCAGTAGTACTTACAGGGGGCCAGGGACTGAAGCTTTCTTT; cdr3_aa: CASSTYRGPGTEAFF
cdr3_length: 15; d_call: TRBD1; v_call: TRBV5-1; j_call: TRBJ1-1; clone_size: .; cdr3_nt: TGCGCCAGCAGCTTGGTAGGGACAGGGTTCGGCGAAGCTTTCTTT; cdr3_aa: CASSLVGTGFGEAFF
cdr3_length: 15; d_call: .; v_call: TRBV28; j_call: TRBJ1-4; clone_size: .; cdr3_nt: TGTGCCAGCAAACCTTGGGTAAAGGGGAATCAAAAACTGTTTTTT; cdr3_aa: CASKPWVKGNQKLFF
cdr3_length: 14; d_call: TRBD1; v_call: TRBV18; j_call: TRBJ1-5; clone_size: .; cdr3_nt: TGTGCCAGCTCACAACAGGGGGCAGATCAGCCCCAGCATTTT; cdr3_aa: CASSQQGADQPQHF
cdr3_length: 13; d_call: .; v_call: TRBV7-2; j_call: TRBJ1-1; clone_size: .; cdr3_nt: TGTGCCAGCAGCTTAGGGCAAAACACTGAAGCTTTCTTT; cdr3_aa: CASSLGQNTEAFF
cdr3_length: 11; d_call: .; v_call: TRBV20-1; j_call: TRBJ2-4; clone_size: .; cdr3_nt: TGCAGTGCCCAGGCCAAAAACATTCAGTACTTC; cdr3_aa: CSAQAKNIQYF
cdr3_length: 11; d_call: .; v_call: TRBV28; j_call: TRBJ2-1; clone_size: few; cdr3_nt: TGTGCCAGCAGTTTAGTCCGTGAGCAGTTCTTC; cdr3_aa: CASSLVREQFF
cdr3_length: 15; d_call: TRBD2; v_call: TRBV5-1; j_call: TRBJ2-7; clone_size: few; cdr3_nt: TGCGCCAGCAGCACCGGGACTAGCGGCCTCTACGAGCAGTACTTC; cdr3_aa: CASSTGTSGLYEQYF
cdr3_length: 15; d_call: .; v_call: TRBV18; j_call: TRBJ1-2; clone_size: .; cdr3_nt: TGTGCCAGCTCACCCGACAGGAGTGCTAACTATGGCTACACCTTC; cdr3_aa: CASSPDRSANYGYTF
cdr3_length: 17; d_call: TRBD1; v_call: TRBV27; j_call: TRBJ1-1; clone_size: .; cdr3_nt: TGTGCCAGCAGACGGCGGGGACAGGGGGTTCCGAACACTGAAGCTTTCTTT; cdr3_aa: CASRRRGQGVPNTEAFF
cdr3_length: 14; d_call: .; v_call: TRBV19; j_call: TRBJ2-6; clone_size: .; cdr3_nt: TGTGCCACCTCTTTCAGCTCTGGGGCCAACGTCCTGACTTTC; cdr3_aa: CATSFSSGANVLTF
cdr3_length: 13; d_call: .; v_call: TRBV10-3; j_call: TRBJ1-2; clone_size: many; cdr3_nt: TGTGCCATCGGGGGGGCAGGGGTAAACGGCTACACCTTC; cdr3_aa: CAIGGAGVNGYTF
cdr3_length: 13; d_call: TRBD1; v_call: TRBV6-6; j_call: TRBJ2-7; clone_size: .; cdr3_nt: TGTGCCAGCAGTGGGACAGCCGCTTACGAGCAGTACTTC; cdr3_aa: CASSGTAAYEQYF
cdr3_length: 15; d_call: TRBD2; v_call: TRBV7-3; j_call: TRBJ2-1; clone_size: .; cdr3_nt: TGTGCCAGCAGCTGGACTAGCGGGGGAGGCAATGAGCAGTTCTTC; cdr3_aa: CASSWTSGGGNEQFF
cdr3_length: 16; d_call: TRBD2; v_call: TRBV7-8; j_call: TRBJ2-5; clone_size: .; cdr3_nt: TGTGCCAGCAGCTTAGGGATGCTAGCGGGCCTAGAGACCCAGTACTTC; cdr3_aa: CASSLGMLAGLETQYF
cdr3_length: 16; d_call: TRBD2; v_call: TRBV29-1; j_call: TRBJ2-1; clone_size: .; cdr3_nt: TGCAGCGTTGATGGACTAGCGGAGACGAACTACAATGAGCAGTTCTTC; cdr3_aa: CSVDGLAETNYNEQFF
cdr3_length: 15; d_call: .; v_call: TRBV7-9; j_call: TRBJ2-3; clone_size: .; cdr3_nt: TGTGCCAGCAGCTTAGCGCGGATAGCTCCAGATACGCAGTATTTT; cdr3_aa: CASSLARIAPDTQYF
cdr3_length: 18; d_call: TRBD2; v_call: TRBV7-8; j_call: TRBJ2-1; clone_size: .; cdr3_nt: TGTGCCAGCAGCCCTAGGACTAGCGGGGGGGCCCCGGGCAATGAGCAGTTCTTC; cdr3_aa: CASSPRTSGGAPGNEQFF
cdr3_length: 17; d_call: TRBD2; v_call: TRBV4-3; j_call: TRBJ2-1; clone_size: .; cdr3_nt: TGCGCCAGCAGCCAAGATAGAGATAGCGGGGCCTACAATGAGCAGTTCTTC; cdr3_aa: CASSQDRDSGAYNEQFF
cdr3_length: 13; d_call: TRBD1; v_call: TRBV5-1; j_call: TRBJ1-2; clone_size: .; cdr3_nt: TGCGCCAGCAAAAGAACAGGGGGACGGGGCTACACCTTC; cdr3_aa: CASKRTGGRGYTF
cdr3_length: 15; d_call: TRBD1; v_call: TRBV11-3; j_call: TRBJ2-2; clone_size: .; cdr3_nt: TGTGCCAGCAGCATTGGACAGGGGGGAGCCGGGGAGCTGTTTTTT; cdr3_aa: CASSIGQGGAGELFF
cdr3_length: 14; d_call: TRBD2; v_call: TRBV6-4; j_call: TRBJ2-3; clone_size: .; cdr3_nt: TGTGCCAGCAGTGACGGGACGGGGGGAGATACGCAGTATTTT; cdr3_aa: CASSDGTGGDTQYF
cdr3_length: 13; d_call: TRBD2; v_call: TRBV9; j_call: TRBJ2-7; clone_size: .; cdr3_nt: TGTGCCAGCAGCGGCGGGAGTACCTACGAGCAGTACTTC; cdr3_aa: CASSGGSTYEQYF
cdr3_length: 13; d_call: .; v_call: TRBV29-1; j_call: TRBJ2-7; clone_size: .; cdr3_nt: TGCAGCGTTAACCCGCCGGCTAGCGCCGAGCAGTACTTC; cdr3_aa: CSVNPPASAEQYF
cdr3_length: 13; d_call: .; v_call: TRBV4-1; j_call: TRBJ1-1; clone_size: .; cdr3_nt: TGCGCCAGCACCGAAGGAGGCGCCCCTGAAGCTTTCTTT; cdr3_aa: CASTEGGAPEAFF
cdr3_length: 20; d_call: TRBD1; v_call: TRBV4-1; j_call: TRBJ2-7; clone_size: .; cdr3_nt: TGCGCCAGCAGCCCTGCAAGTCCGGGACAGGGGCGGTTTGGCTCCTACGAGCAGTACTTC; cdr3_aa: CASSPASPGQGRFGSYEQYF
cdr3_length: 13; d_call: .; v_call: TRBV25-1; j_call: TRBJ2-1; clone_size: .; cdr3_nt: TGTGCCAGCAGTGATGTGGGGCTCAATGAGCAGTTCTTC; cdr3_aa: CASSDVGLNEQFF
cdr3_length: 15; d_call: .; v_call: TRBV30; j_call: TRBJ1-4; clone_size: .; cdr3_nt: TGTGCCTGGAGTGTACGCCGACAGAGTAATGAAAAACTGTTTTTT; cdr3_aa: CAWSVRRQSNEKLFF
cdr3_length: 13; d_call: TRBD1; v_call: TRBV6-4; j_call: TRBJ1-2; clone_size: .; cdr3_nt: TGTGCCAGCAGTCCGACAGGGATGGATGGCTACACCTTC; cdr3_aa: CASSPTGMDGYTF
cdr3_length: 15; d_call: .; v_call: TRBV10-3; j_call: TRBJ2-2; clone_size: .; cdr3_nt: TGTGCCACCAGGGGGGGTATACCGAGCACCGGGGAGCTGTTTTTT; cdr3_aa: CATRGGIPSTGELFF
cdr3_length: 15; d_call: TRBD2; v_call: TRBV7-2; j_call: TRBJ2-1; clone_size: .; cdr3_nt: TGTGCCAGCAGCGGCCAAGCGGGGGTAGGGGATGAGCAGTTCTTC; cdr3_aa: CASSGQAGVGDEQFF
cdr3_length: 18; d_call: .; v_call: TRBV28; j_call: TRBJ1-5; clone_size: .; cdr3_nt: TGTGCCAGCAGTTCTTCTCTCCTGGGCAGGGAGGGCAATCAGCCCCAGCATTTT; cdr3_aa: CASSSSLLGREGNQPQHF
cdr3_length: 14; d_call: .; v_call: TRBV9; j_call: TRBJ1-3; clone_size: .; cdr3_nt: TGTGCCAGCAGCGCAACAGGGACTGGAAACACCATATATTTT; cdr3_aa: CASSATGTGNTIYF
cdr3_length: 12; d_call: .; v_call: TRBV29-1; j_call: TRBJ2-5; clone_size: .; cdr3_nt: TGCAGCGGCTCGACTCCGGCGGAGACCCAGTACTTC; cdr3_aa: CSGSTPAETQYF
cdr3_length: 16; d_call: .; v_call: TRBV7-2; j_call: TRBJ2-2; clone_size: .; cdr3_nt: TGTGCCAGCAGCTTAGTCCCCCTCGGACTTTTCGGGGAGCTGTTTTTT; cdr3_aa: CASSLVPLGLFGELFF
cdr3_length: 13; d_call: .; v_call: TRBV9; j_call: TRBJ2-3; clone_size: .; cdr3_nt: TGTGCCAGCAGCCCTGGAGGGCGTGATACGCAGTATTTT; cdr3_aa: CASSPGGRDTQYF
cdr3_length: 17; d_call: TRBD2; v_call: TRBV13; j_call: TRBJ2-5; clone_size: .; cdr3_nt: TGTGCCAGCAGCTTAGGGGGTAGCGGGGCCCTACAAGAGACCCAGTACTTC; cdr3_aa: CASSLGGSGALQETQYF
cdr3_length: 19; d_call: TRBD2; v_call: TRBV4-3; j_call: TRBJ2-2; clone_size: .; cdr3_nt: TGCGCCAGCAGCCAAGAAGCGACTAGCGGGACACCGAACACCGGGGAGCTGTTTTTT; cdr3_aa: CASSQEATSGTPNTGELFF